This TCR beta chain was sequenced for a study of blood T cell repertoires in COVID-19. Germline CDR1 reads SNHLY; CDR2 reads FYNNEI. The V gene lost 5 bases and the J gene lost 10 bases, with 11 bases spanning the gap. This CDR3 has 12 residues. The table came from immunoSEQ multiplex PCR; TCRdb's copy has only in-frame clones and leaves some out. The repertoire holds tens of thousands of clones, with 73% as singletons. The sample consisted of peripheral blood. This TCR was recovered from a woman in her 70s with acute or convalescent COVID-19. This sequence joins TRBV2 and TRBJ1-4; D ambiguous. CDR3 DNA sequence: TGTGCCAGCAGTCGAAGGGAGGGAAAACTGTTTTTT. Translation: CASSRREGKLFF.